The TCR beta chain described here comes from a study of ipilimumab plus nivolumab after autologous stem cell transplantation. CDR3 length equals 15 residues. In germline, CDR1 is KGHSH, CDR2 LQKENI. V shed 2 bases and J 8 bases; nucleotides not matched to a gene: 6. Ipilimumab, 1 mg/kg, started 14 to 28 days after autologous transplant. Generated by immunoSEQ multiplex PCR, the TCRdb table keeps only in-frame clones and is missing some. The sample has tens of thousands of clones; just under 75% are singletons. The specimen was PBMCs, collected in a trial of ipilimumab plus nivolumab as post-transplant consolidation. The rearrangement links TRBV18 to TRBJ2-1, with 10 bases that match TRBD2. The sequence derives from a male donor with diffuse large B-cell lymphoma. This CDR3 reads CASSPIQRGGDEQFF. The CDR3 DNA is TGTGCCAGCTCACCAATTCAGCGGGGGGGAGATGAGCAGTTCTTC.